Listed below are T cell receptor beta chains from one sample, sequenced in a study of blood T cell repertoires in COVID-19. Sequencing used immunoSEQ multiplex PCR; TCRdb keeps in-frame clones, though not all of them. The sample shows about 220,000 clones, 82% of them seen only once. The sequencing input was peripheral blood. The receptors originated from a woman of 80 years or more with acute or convalescent COVID-19. The CDR3 runs from the conserved cysteine through the conserved F or W. A D gene is named only where the DNA matches it firmly. Clone size, where shown, is once, few, many, or a class for clones that have expanded.

D	size	V	length	J	DNA	CDR3
TRBD2	.	TRBV4-3	16	TRBJ2-3	TGCGCCAGCAGCCAAGCCACTAGCGGGGGCCCAGATACGCAGTATTTT	CASSQATSGGPDTQYF
.	.	TRBV7-3	14	TRBJ1-1	TGTGCCAGCAGCCCATATGCCGGGAGCACTGAAGCTTTCTTT	CASSPYAGSTEAFF
.	.	TRBV2	14	TRBJ2-3	TGTGCCAGCAGTTACGGGACAAAGACAGATACGCAGTATTTT	CASSYGTKTDTQYF
TRBD1	.	TRBV24-1	13	TRBJ1-5	TGTGCCACAACCGACAGGGTAGGACAGCCCCAGCATTTT	CATTDRVGQPQHF
TRBD1	few	TRBV5-1	17	TRBJ2-6	TGCGCCAGCAGCTTGGGGGGACAGGGGACCGGGGCCAACGTCCTGACTTTC	CASSLGGQGTGANVLTF
TRBD2	.	TRBV12-3/TRBV12-4	13	TRBJ2-2	TGTGCCAGCAGCCGGGGGGGCACCGGGGAGCTGTTTTTT	CASSRGGTGELFF
.	few	TRBV6-5	12	TRBJ1-1	TGTGCCAGCAGGGGGACTGCGGGTGAAGCTTTCTTT	CASRGTAGEAFF
TRBD1	.	TRBV6-6	20	TRBJ1-6	TGTGCCAGCAGCAGTACTATGGGACAGGGTCCCGCATCCTATAATTCACCCCTCCACTTT	CASSSTMGQGPASYNSPLHF
.	.	TRBV6-2/TRBV6-3	12	TRBJ1-5	TGTGCCAGCAGTTATAGCGGAGAGCCCCAGCATTTT	CASSYSGEPQHF
TRBD2	.	TRBV11-3	15	TRBJ2-7	TGTGCCAGCAGCCCGACTAGCGGGGTTCTTGAAGAGCAGTACTTC	CASSPTSGVLEEQYF
TRBD2	.	TRBV7-1	24	TRBJ2-3	TGTGCCAGCAGCTCCATCCTCGGCGGGGGGCGTGATAGCGGGGACCTTCACAGGGCAGATACGCAGTATTTT	CASSSILGGGRDSGDLHRADTQYF
.	once	TRBV10-1	14	TRBJ2-7	TGCGCCAGGAACCTCGACAGAAACTTCTACGAGCAGTACTTC	CARNLDRNFYEQYF
TRBD2	once	TRBV19	16	TRBJ2-5	TGTGCCAGTAGTATCTGGACTAGCGGGGGGCAAGAGACCCAGTACTTC	CASSIWTSGGQETQYF
.	once	TRBV15	14	TRBJ1-5	TGTGCCACCAGCAAGGACAGTAGCAATCAGCCCCAGCATTTT	CATSKDSSNQPQHF
TRBD1	.	TRBV3-1/TRBV3-2	16	TRBJ1-6	TGTGCCAGCAGGTCGCGACAGGGTTCCTATAATTCACCCCTCCACTTT	CASRSRQGSYNSPLHF
.	.	TRBV21-1	15	TRBJ1-3	TGTGCCAGCAGCAAAGCCCAGGGGTACGGAAACACCATATATTTT	CASSKAQGYGNTIYF
TRBD1	.	TRBV6-6	15	TRBJ1-4	TGTGCCAGCAGTTACCAGGGGGCAACTAATGAAAAACTGTTTTTT	CASSYQGATNEKLFF
TRBD1	.	TRBV3-1/TRBV3-2	17	TRBJ1-5	TGTGCCAGCAGCGAAGAAGGCAGGGGACAGGACAATCAGCCCCAGCATTTT	CASSEEGRGQDNQPQHF
.	.	TRBV11-3	13	TRBJ2-3	TGTGCCAGCAGCTTAGAGGTCTCACTCTCGCAGTATTTT	CASSLEVSLSQYF
.	.	TRBV19	10	TRBJ1-4	TGTGCCAGCCGTGTCCGGGAGAGTTTTTTT	CASRVRESFF
TRBD1	few	TRBV24-1	15	TRBJ1-2	TGTGCCACCAGTGATTTGCAAGACAGGGGAGGCGGCTACACCTTC	CATSDLQDRGGGYTF
.	.	TRBV5-4	14	TRBJ1-3	TGTGCCAGCAGCCCTCAAGGGACAGGAAACACCATATATTTT	CASSPQGTGNTIYF
.	.	TRBV28	14	TRBJ1-2	TGTGCCAGCAGCGAGGACAGCGTGACCTATGGCTACACCTTC	CASSEDSVTYGYTF
.	.	TRBV7-8	13	TRBJ1-1	TGTGCCAGCAGCCGTGATCCCGGCACTGAAGCTTTCTTT	CASSRDPGTEAFF
TRBD1	.	TRBV7-2	16	TRBJ1-6	TGTTCCTCCTCGACAGGGCTTGGTTCCTATAATTCACCCCTCCACTTT	CSSSTGLGSYNSPLHF
TRBD1	few	TRBV5-5	15	TRBJ1-2	TGTGCCAGCAGCTTGGAGGGACAGGGAATGCGCGGCTACACCTTC	CASSLEGQGMRGYTF
.	.	TRBV5-6	16	TRBJ1-5	TGTGCCAGCAGCCTGGTGGGGCAGGCTCCGAATCAGCCCCAGCATTTT	CASSLVGQAPNQPQHF
.	.	TRBV6-5	15	TRBJ2-5	TGTGCCAGCAGTTACTCGAGGGCAGGGGGGGAGACCCAGTACTTC	CASSYSRAGGETQYF
TRBD1	.	TRBV5-5	17	TRBJ2-5	TGTGCCAGCAGCCTTACTCCGGGACAGGGGGCGGGGGAGACCCAGTACTTC	CASSLTPGQGAGETQYF
TRBD1	.	TRBV6-5	15	TRBJ1-1	TGTGCCAGCAGAGCGACAGGGGCTCGGGGTACTGAAGCTTTCTTT	CASRATGARGTEAFF
.	.	TRBV27	13	TRBJ1-2	TGTGCCAGCAGTTTTTGGGGGGGATATGGCTACACCTTC	CASSFWGGYGYTF
.	.	TRBV18	14	TRBJ1-2	TGTGCCAGCTCACCTGGACAGATCGGATATGGCTACACCTTC	CASSPGQIGYGYTF
TRBD2	.	TRBV9	15	TRBJ2-5	TGTGCCAGCAGCCTAGGACTAGCGGGGTCCGAGACCCAGTACTTC	CASSLGLAGSETQYF
TRBD2	.	TRBV7-7	15	TRBJ2-5	TGTGCCAGCAGCTTACTAGCGGGGGGGTCAGAGACCCAGTACTTC	CASSLLAGGSETQYF
.	.	TRBV9	19	TRBJ2-2	TGTGCCAGCAGCCCGGCTGGGGGGGCGGGTTTTTCAGGCACCGGGGAGCTGTTTTTT	CASSPAGGAGFSGTGELFF
.	.	TRBV7-2	13	TRBJ1-5	TGTGCCAGCAGCTTACAGAGCAATCAGCCCCAGCATTTT	CASSLQSNQPQHF
.	.	TRBV6-5	13	TRBJ1-2	TGTGCCAGCATTAAGGGACAACACTATGGCTACACCTTC	CASIKGQHYGYTF
.	.	TRBV18	12	TRBJ1-6	TGTGCCAGCTCACCCCAGGGTTCACCCCTCCACTTT	CASSPQGSPLHF
TRBD1	.	TRBV14	16	TRBJ1-6	TGTGCCAGCAGCCGCCCCGGGGACAGGTTAAATTCACCCCTCCACTTT	CASSRPGDRLNSPLHF